Ten or more counts support the clone carrying this T cell receptor (beta chain). Antigen unknown. The CDR3 sequence is 13 residues long. V was shortened by 6 bases and J by 1 base, with 9 bases between the two germline ends. CDR1 is SNHLY and CDR2 is FYNNEI in the germline V gene. All patients reached thyroid surgery having received no treatment beforehand. Source study methods: The study took CDR3 differences across clinicopathological groups and made a distant-metastasis classifier for papillary thyroid cancer from them. TCRdb re-analyzed the PCR reads using MiXCR. TCRdb's processing, not the authors', yielded these V and J calls. Seen here are about 25,000 clones, 20% to 25% observed once, and the top ten hold approximately 25%. This sample was included in a study of metastatic and nonmetastatic thyroid tumors. At the level of the study: Where malignant and benign thyroid patients were concerned, repertoires were compared across blood and tumor or nodule tissue. Broader study findings: When malignant thyroid tumors were compared with benign nodules, TCR beta diversity was reportedly significantly higher in the malignant tumors. This held in both blood and tumor samples.

This TCR was sampled from a male donor with papillary thyroid cancer or a benign thyroid nodule (not recorded which). Some clones in this sample may be carry-over from other donors' samples. J is TRBJ1-1 and V is TRBV2; unclear D gene. The material sequenced was blood. The CDR3 DNA reads as TGTGCCAGCAGCATCTCGAGGAACACTGAAGCTTTCTTT. This translates into CASSISRNTEAFF.